The 5 T cell receptor beta chains given below trace back to one sample, sequenced in a study of Ad26.COV2.S vaccination and SARS-CoV-2 variants. Sequenced by immunoSEQ multiplex PCR; TCRdb stores in-frame clones only, minus some. This sample has just over 350,000 clones, with about 92% found just once. The sequencing used peripheral blood, collected after recovery from COVID-19. The receptors stem from a human donor who had recovered from COVID-19.

The CDR3 DNA reads TGTGCCAGCAGCGTAGACTCGTTAGGGGACAGGCTTACCGGGGAGCTGTTTTTT. Protein sequence: CASSVDSLGDRLTGELFF. The chain employs TRBV9 and TRBJ2-2, with 8 bases matching TRBD1. This CDR3 comprises 18 residues. Germline CDR1 and CDR2: SGDLS and YYNGEE. V trimming: 0 bases; J trimming: 5 bases; junction bases outside the gene matches: 12.

This clone was seen more than once but under ten times. The V and J genes are TRBV7-2 and TRBJ2-2; TRBD1 matches 10 bases. V was clipped by 6 bases and J by 3 bases; unmatched bases: 7. The CDR3 has 16 residues. Per germline, CDR1 SGHTA and CDR2 FQGNSA. In DNA, the CDR3 is TGTGCCAGCAGGTTGGGACAGGGGATCGACACCGGGGAGCTGTTTTTT. This gives the protein CASRLGQGIDTGELFF.

The chain employs TRBV20-1 and TRBJ1-2; perhaps TRBD1 as D (5 bases). The germline CDR1 and CDR2 sequences are DFQATT and SNEGSKA (reference sequence). V was cut by 3 bases and J by 1 base, with 12 bases left in between. There are 14 residues in the CDR3. The CDR3 nucleotides are TGCAGTGCTAGTCGACAGAGCTTTAACTATGGCTACACCTTC. As protein: CSASRQSFNYGYTF.

The chain combines TRBV10-1 with TRBJ2-7; 9 bases line up with TRBD2. Trimming took 8 bases from V and 3 from J; bases not matched to a gene: 5. Germline V gene lookup returns CDR1 WNHNN and CDR2 SYGVQD (reference sequence). The CDR3 sequence is 13 residues long. CDR3 amino acids: CASSGTSLYEQYF. CDR3 coding DNA: TGCGCCAGCTCCGGGACTAGCCTCTACGAGCAGTACTTC.

The rearrangement links TRBV5-1 to TRBJ2-1; possible D gene TRBD1, 6 bases. Germline V gene sequence: CDR1 SGHRS, CDR2 YFSETQ. Trimming took 0 bases from V and 4 from J, leaving 11 bases between them. The length of the CDR3 is 15 residues. The DNA for the CDR3 is TGCGCCAGCAGCTTGGTCCCAGGGGATTACAATGAGCAGTTCTTC. Its translation is CASSLVPGDYNEQFF.